These 10 T cell receptor beta chains originate from one sample sequenced in a study of blood T cell repertoires in COVID-19. Assay used: immunoSEQ multiplex PCR; TCRdb lists only in-frame clones, some missing. This sample yields about 130,000 clones, of which roughly four fifths are seen a single time; approximately 12% belongs to the top ten. The specimen was peripheral blood. Every receptor here comes from a man between 60 and 75 years old with acute or convalescent COVID-19.

CDR3 nucleotides: TGTGCCAGCTTCACCTGGGGAGTCAATGAGCAGTTCTTC. Its translation is CASFTWGVNEQFF. The chain joins TRBV5-4 to TRBJ2-1; possibly TRBD2 for D (5 bases). The CDR3 length is 13 residues. V dropped 7 bases and J dropped 6 bases, with 14 bases sitting between them. CDR1 is SGHNT and CDR2 is YYREEE in the germline V gene (reference sequence).

The chain has TRBV4-1 and TRBJ1-6, with 10 bases identical to TRBD1. Germline V CDR1 and CDR2: MGHRA, YSYEKL. The CDR3 has 17 amino acids. V trimming: 0 bases; J trimming: 10 bases; junction bases outside the gene matches: 9. CDR3 protein: CASSQDLPGQGRSPLHF. The DNA for the CDR3 is TGCGCCAGCAGCCAAGATCTCCCGGGACAGGGGAGATCACCCCTCCACTTT.

The J gene is TRBJ2-7, the V gene TRBV21-1; the table names TRBD2, a call not compared with the DNA. TRBV21-1 represents a pseudogene. The CDR3 covers 15 residues. The CDR3 here is CASTEERLVSHEQYF. CDR3 nucleotides: TGTGCCAGCACCGAGGAGAGACTAGTAAGCCACGAGCAGTACTTC.

The chain combines TRBV7-6 with TRBJ2-5; 8 nucleotides match TRBD2. With 2 bases clipped from V and 4 bases from J, the junction kept 6 bases outside the gene matches. Germline assignment: CDR1 SGHVS and CDR2 FNYEAQ. This CDR3 has 15 amino acids. CDR3 loop: CASSLRLAGGETQYF. The CDR3 DNA is TGTGCCAGCAGCTTAAGGCTAGCGGGCGGAGAGACCCAGTACTTC.

The chain carries TRBV5-1 and TRBJ2-5; D uncertain. V lost 1 base to trimming and J lost 5 bases, with 9 bases between them. CDR1 and CDR2 from the germline V gene are SGHRS and YFSETQ. The CDR3 covers 13 residues. CDR3 sequence: CASSLYSRETQYF. The CDR3 DNA follows: TGCGCCAGCAGCTTGTACTCCCGGGAGACCCAGTACTTC.

J is TRBJ2-1 and V is TRBV7-2; D is possibly TRBD2 (6 bases). Germline V gives CDR1 SGHTA, CDR2 FQGNSA. CDR3 length equals 14 residues. The germline V and J ends were trimmed by 7 bases and 6 bases, with 16 bases remaining between them. CDR3 DNA: TGTGCCAGCATGGTGCGCGGGATCGCCAATGAGCAGTTCTTC. Translating it yields CASMVRGIANEQFF.

The V call is TRBV4-1, the J call TRBJ1-6; 7 nucleotides align to TRBD1. Trimming at V came to 0 bases and at J to 7 bases, leaving 3 bases not matched to a gene. Germline V gene data show CDR1 as MGHRA and CDR2 as YSYEKL. The CDR3 sequence is 15 residues long. The CDR3 loop is CASSQEEGANSPLHF. The DNA for the CDR3 is TGCGCCAGCAGCCAAGAGGAGGGGGCAAATTCACCCCTCCACTTT.

The chain combines TRBV2 with TRBJ2-1; the match to TRBD2 covers 9 bases. The CDR3 has 15 residues. J gave up 4 bases and V 4 bases, and 5 bases lay outside the gene matches. The germline CDR1 and CDR2 sequences are SNHLY and FYNNEI. In nucleotides, the CDR3 is TGTGCCAGCAGTGGACTAGCGGCGGTTTACAATGAGCAGTTCTTC. It specifies CASSGLAAVYNEQFF.

The V gene is TRBV2, the J gene TRBJ1-6; 12 positions match TRBD1. The CDR3 has 17 residues. The ends lost 6 bases at V and 3 bases at J; junction bases unmatched: 6. Germline values: CDR1 SNHLY, CDR2 FYNNEI. The CDR3 sequence is CASRGTGGAIYNSPLHF. In DNA form, the CDR3 reads TGTGCCAGCAGAGGGACAGGGGGCGCGATCTATAATTCACCCCTCCACTTT.

This chain uses TRBV30 with TRBJ2-2; D might be TRBD2 (5 bases). V lost 3 bases and J lost 6, with 5 bases in between. The CDR3 has 11 amino acids. The germline V gene has CDR1 GTSNPN and CDR2 SVGIG (reference sequence). The CDR3 bases are TGTGCCTGGAGGGGAGCCGGGGAGCTGTTTTTT. This sequence encodes CAWRGAGELFF.